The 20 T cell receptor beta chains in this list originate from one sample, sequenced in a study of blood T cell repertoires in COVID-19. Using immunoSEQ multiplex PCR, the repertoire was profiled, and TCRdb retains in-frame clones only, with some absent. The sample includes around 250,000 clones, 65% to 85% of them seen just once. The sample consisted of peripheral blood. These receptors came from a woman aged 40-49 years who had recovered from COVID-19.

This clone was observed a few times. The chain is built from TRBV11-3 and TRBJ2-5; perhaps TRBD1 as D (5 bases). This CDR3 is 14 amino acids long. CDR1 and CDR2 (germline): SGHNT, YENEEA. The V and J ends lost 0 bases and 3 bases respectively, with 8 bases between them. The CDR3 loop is CASSLDDRKETQYF. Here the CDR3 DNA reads TGTGCCAGCAGCTTAGATGACAGAAAAGAGACCCAGTACTTC. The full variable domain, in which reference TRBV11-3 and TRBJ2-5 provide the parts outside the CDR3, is EAGVVQSPRYKIIEKKQPVAFWCNPISGHNTLYWYLQNLGQGPELLIRYENEEAVDDSQLPKDRFSAERLKGVDSTLKIQPAELGDSAVYLCASSLDDRKETQYFGPGTRLLVL.

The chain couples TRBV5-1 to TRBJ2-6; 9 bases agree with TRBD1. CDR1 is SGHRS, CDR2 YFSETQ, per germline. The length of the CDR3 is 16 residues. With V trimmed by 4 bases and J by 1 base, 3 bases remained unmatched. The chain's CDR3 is CASSAGQGSGANVLTF. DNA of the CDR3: TGCGCCAGCAGCGCCGGACAGGGGTCTGGGGCCAACGTCCTGACTTTC. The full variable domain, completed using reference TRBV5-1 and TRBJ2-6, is KAGVTQTPRYLIKTRGQQVTLSCSPISGHRSVSWYQQTPGQGLQFLFEYFSETQRNKGNFPGRFSGRQFSNSRSEMNVSTLELGDSALYLCASSAGQGSGANVLTFGAGSRLTVL.

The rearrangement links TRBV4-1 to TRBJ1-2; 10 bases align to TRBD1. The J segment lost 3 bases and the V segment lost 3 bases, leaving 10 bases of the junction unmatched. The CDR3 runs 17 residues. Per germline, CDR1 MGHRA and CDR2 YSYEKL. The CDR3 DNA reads TGCGCCAGCAGCCATAGCTCCGGGACAGGGGCCTACTATGGCTACACCTTC. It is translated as CASSHSSGTGAYYGYTF.

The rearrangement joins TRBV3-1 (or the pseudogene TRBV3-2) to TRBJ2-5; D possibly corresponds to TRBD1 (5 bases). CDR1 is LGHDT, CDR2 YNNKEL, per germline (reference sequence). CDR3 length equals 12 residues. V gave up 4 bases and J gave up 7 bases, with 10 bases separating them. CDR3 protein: CASSPQGVTQYF. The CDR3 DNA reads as TGTGCCAGCAGCCCCCAGGGTGTGACCCAGTACTTC.

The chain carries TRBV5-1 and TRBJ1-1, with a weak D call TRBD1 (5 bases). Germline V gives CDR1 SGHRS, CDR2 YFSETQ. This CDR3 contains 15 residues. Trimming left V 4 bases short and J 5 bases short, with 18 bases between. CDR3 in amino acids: CASSADGHWETEAFF. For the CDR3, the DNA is TGCGCCAGCAGCGCCGACGGACACTGGGAAACTGAAGCTTTCTTT.

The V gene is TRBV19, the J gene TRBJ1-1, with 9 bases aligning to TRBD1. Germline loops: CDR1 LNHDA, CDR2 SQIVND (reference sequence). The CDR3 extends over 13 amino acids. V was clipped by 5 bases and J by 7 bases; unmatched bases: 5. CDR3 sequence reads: CASSHRGRGEAFF. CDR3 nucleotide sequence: TGTGCCAGTAGTCACAGGGGGCGAGGTGAAGCTTTCTTT.

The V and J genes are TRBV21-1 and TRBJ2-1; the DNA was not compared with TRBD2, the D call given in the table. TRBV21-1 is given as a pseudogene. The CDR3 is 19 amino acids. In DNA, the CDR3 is TGTGCCAGCGGGCCACCGGGGTATCAGCGGGGGGGCCTCGCGGATGAGCAGTTCTTC. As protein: CASGPPGYQRGGLADEQFF.

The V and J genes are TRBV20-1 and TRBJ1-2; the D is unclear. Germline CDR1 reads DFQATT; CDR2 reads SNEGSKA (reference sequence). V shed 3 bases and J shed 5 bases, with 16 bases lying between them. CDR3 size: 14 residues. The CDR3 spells CSASVSREGYGYTF. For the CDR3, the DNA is TGCAGTGCTAGTGTTTCTCGGGAGGGTTATGGCTACACCTTC.

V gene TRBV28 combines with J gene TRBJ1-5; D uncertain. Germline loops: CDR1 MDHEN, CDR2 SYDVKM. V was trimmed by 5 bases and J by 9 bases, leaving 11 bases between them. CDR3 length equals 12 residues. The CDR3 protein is CASSLRSGPQHF. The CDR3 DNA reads TGTGCCAGCAGTCTGAGGTCGGGGCCCCAGCATTTT.

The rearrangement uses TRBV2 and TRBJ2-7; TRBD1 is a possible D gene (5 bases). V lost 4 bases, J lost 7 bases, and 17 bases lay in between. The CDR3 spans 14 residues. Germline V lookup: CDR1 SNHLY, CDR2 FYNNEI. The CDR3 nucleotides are TGTGCCAGCAGTGGTGGGGCTTTAAGGGGTGAGCAGTACTTC. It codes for CASSGGALRGEQYF.

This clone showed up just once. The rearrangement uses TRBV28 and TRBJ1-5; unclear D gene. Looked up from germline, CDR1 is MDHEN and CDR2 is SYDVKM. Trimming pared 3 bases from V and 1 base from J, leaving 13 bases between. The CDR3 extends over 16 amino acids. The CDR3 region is CASSFSRTVSNQPQHF. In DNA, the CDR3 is TGTGCCAGCAGTTTTTCCCGCACGGTCAGCAATCAGCCCCAGCATTTT.

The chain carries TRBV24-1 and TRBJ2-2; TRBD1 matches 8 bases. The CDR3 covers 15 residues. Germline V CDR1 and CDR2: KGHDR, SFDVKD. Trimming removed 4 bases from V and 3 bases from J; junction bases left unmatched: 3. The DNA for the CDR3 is TGTGCCACCAGTGACCCGACAGGGGACACCGGGGAGCTGTTTTTT. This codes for CATSDPTGDTGELFF.

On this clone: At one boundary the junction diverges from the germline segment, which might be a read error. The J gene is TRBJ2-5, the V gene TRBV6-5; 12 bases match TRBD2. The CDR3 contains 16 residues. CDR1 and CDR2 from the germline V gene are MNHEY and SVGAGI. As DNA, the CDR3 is TGTGCCAGCAGTTTCAGACTAGCGGGGGCCCAAGGGACCCAGTACTTC. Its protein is CASSFRLAGAQGTQYF.

CDR3 sequence: CASSGQPYTGELFF. CDR3 nucleotide sequence: TGTGCCAGCAGCGGACAACCATACACCGGGGAGCTGTTTTTT. The rearrangement joins TRBV2 to TRBJ2-2; D might be TRBD1 (5 bases). Germline V lookup: CDR1 SNHLY, CDR2 FYNNEI. Trimming pared 6 bases from V and 3 bases from J, leaving 11 bases between. The CDR3 length is 14 residues.

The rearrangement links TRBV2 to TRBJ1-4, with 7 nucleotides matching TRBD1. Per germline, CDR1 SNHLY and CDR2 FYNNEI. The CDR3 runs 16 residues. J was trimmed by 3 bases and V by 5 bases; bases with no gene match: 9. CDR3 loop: CASSHDQGGANEKLFF. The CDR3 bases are TGTGCCAGCAGTCATGATCAGGGGGGAGCTAATGAAAAACTGTTTTTT.

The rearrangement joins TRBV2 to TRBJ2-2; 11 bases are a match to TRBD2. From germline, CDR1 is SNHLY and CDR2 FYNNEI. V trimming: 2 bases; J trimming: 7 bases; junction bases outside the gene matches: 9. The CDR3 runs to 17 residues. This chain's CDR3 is CASSERLAGGYGGELFF. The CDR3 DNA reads TGTGCCAGCAGTGAAAGGCTAGCGGGGGGTTATGGCGGGGAGCTGTTTTTT.

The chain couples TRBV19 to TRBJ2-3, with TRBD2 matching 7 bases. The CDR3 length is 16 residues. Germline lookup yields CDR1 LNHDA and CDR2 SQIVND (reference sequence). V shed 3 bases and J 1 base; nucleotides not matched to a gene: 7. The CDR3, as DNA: TGTGCCAGTAGTATCTTTGGGCTAGCGGGCACAGATACGCAGTATTTT. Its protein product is CASSIFGLAGTDTQYF.

The CDR3 protein is CASSLGQALSQPQHF. The CDR3 bases are TGTGCCAGCAGCTTAGGACAGGCACTGTCGCAGCCCCAGCATTTT. This chain links TRBV7-2 with TRBJ1-5; TRBD1 is a possible D gene (6 bases). Germline CDR1 is SGHTA and CDR2 is FQGNSA. V dropped 1 base and J dropped 7 bases, with 14 bases sitting between them. CDR3 length: 15 residues.

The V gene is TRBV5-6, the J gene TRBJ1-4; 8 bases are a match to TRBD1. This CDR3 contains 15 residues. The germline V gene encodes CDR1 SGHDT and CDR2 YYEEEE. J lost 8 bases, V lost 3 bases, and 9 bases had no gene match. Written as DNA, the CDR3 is TGTGCCAGCAGCTCCGGGACAGGCTCGAGGGAAAAACTGTTTTTT. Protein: CASSSGTGSREKLFF.

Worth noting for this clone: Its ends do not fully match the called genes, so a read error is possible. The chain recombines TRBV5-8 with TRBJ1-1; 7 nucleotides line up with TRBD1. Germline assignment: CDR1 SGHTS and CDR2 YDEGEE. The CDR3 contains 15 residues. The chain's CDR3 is CASTLGGQLNTEAFF. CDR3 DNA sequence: TGTGCCAGCACCTTGGGGGGACAGTTGAACACTGAAGCTTTCTTT.